One TCR beta chain is described in this entry. The sample belongs to a study of shared clonotypes between healthy human individuals. CD4+ cells underwent separation, giving CD45RA+ naive and CD45RA-negative memory subsets. CDR1 and CDR2 from the germline V gene are MDHEN and SYDVKM. The CDR3 covers 16 residues. V was trimmed by 2 bases and J by 3 bases, leaving 17 bases between them. Repertoires were generated with immunoSEQ multiplex PCR, while TCRdb's copy carries only in-frame clones and drops some. The sample carries approximately 530,000 clones, 95% to 96% recorded once. The receptor comes from a woman aged 25 to 45 in good health. The J gene is TRBJ2-7, the V gene TRBV28, with D uncertain. Source material: naive CD4+ T cells sorted from blood. Subset described: CD45RA+ positively selected. CDR3 loop: CASSLLSSLTGYEQYF. The CDR3 DNA reads TGTGCCAGCAGTTTACTCTCTTCCCTAACGGGCTACGAGCAGTACTTC.